One TCR beta chain is described in this entry. Its cognate antigen is unknown. This sample was taken from a study of T cells after yellow fever vaccination. Study-wide results and limits: Detected again after the booster were most primary-vaccination clones, at 95% to 97% CD4 and 80% to 90% CD8. Only a minor proportion of clonotypes was detected across both CD4 and CD8 compartments.

Trimming stripped 6 bases from V and 6 bases from J, with 18 bases between. This CDR3 is built from 15 residues. A universal primer site and UMIs were added as TCR cDNA was made by 5'RACE template switching. Each CDR3 protein is one row after TCRdb ran MiXCR on the 5' RACE reads. The repertoire holds a few hundred thousand distinct CDR3 sequences, 19% seen once, with roughly an eighth in the top ten. The receptor comes from a man in his thirties or forties who received the YFV17D yellow fever vaccine. The sequencing used PBMCs, collected 15 days after the yellow fever booster vaccination. The genes are TRBV12-3 or TRBV12-4 and TRBJ2-1, with D perhaps TRBD1 (5 bases). CDR3 nucleotides: TGTGCCAGCAGCCCGCTCCAGGGCATTGGCAATGAGCAGTTCTTC. The encoded protein is CASSPLQGIGNEQFF.